A single sample gave rise to the 21 T cell receptor beta chains below, sequenced in a study of blood T cells in healthy people across ages. Sample-barcoded 5' priming and a J-beta primer mix drove a second PCR of roughly 6 to 12 cycles. TCRdb itself ran the 5' RACE reads through MiXCR, one entry per CDR3 protein. The data show fewer than 750,000 distinct CDR3 sequences, 52% seen once. The sample comprised blood. Every receptor here comes from a woman of 80 years or more in good health.

CDR3: CASSLAGVSTEAFF. The CDR3 bases are TGCGCCAGCAGCTTGGCAGGGGTAAGCACTGAAGCTTTCTTT. The rearrangement joins TRBV5-1 to TRBJ1-1, with D possibly matching TRBD1 (6 bases). Germline CDR1 SGHRS, CDR2 YFSETQ. Trimming took off 0 bases at V and 4 bases at J, with 10 bases between the two ends. The CDR3 has 14 amino acids.

A remark on this clonotype: This may stem from a read error, because a much larger clone lies one nucleotide away. The genes are TRBV7-2 and TRBJ2-5; 7 nucleotides match TRBD2. The V gene end was trimmed by 3 bases and the J gene end by 11 bases; junction bases not matched to a gene: 6. The CDR3 is 12 amino acids. From germline, CDR1 is SGHTA and CDR2 FQGNSA. For the CDR3, the DNA is TGTGCCAGCAGCTTCCGGGGGAGGGGACAGTACTTC. This gives the protein CASSFRGRGQYF.

There are many counts of this clonotype. The chain couples TRBV10-3 to TRBJ1-2; TRBD1 might be the D (6 bases). This CDR3 region has 14 residues. V lost 6 bases and J 4 bases, leaving 15 bases between the germline ends. In germline, CDR1 is ENHRY, CDR2 SYGVKD. The CDR3 DNA reads as TGTGCCATCAGAATCGGACAGACCGGCTATGGCTACACCTTC. Protein: CAIRIGQTGYGYTF.

The chain links TRBV6-5 to TRBJ1-1; TRBD1 might be the D (5 bases). V dropped 2 bases and J dropped 1 base, with 11 bases sitting between them. Germline V lookup: CDR1 MNHEY, CDR2 SVGAGI. This CDR3 contains 15 residues. The CDR3 DNA is TGTGCCAGCAGTTACCAGATTCAGGGGAACACTGAAGCTTTCTTT. Encoded protein: CASSYQIQGNTEAFF.

This clonotype was seen only once. A much larger clone lies a single base off, so this may be a read error. The chain combines TRBV7-9 with TRBJ2-1; weak D call: TRBD1 (5 bases). From germline, CDR1 is SEHNR and CDR2 FQNEAQ (reference sequence). There are 15 residues in the CDR3. V was pared by 3 bases and J by 13 bases, with 22 bases between. The CDR3 coding sequence is TGTGCCAGCAGCTTGTTTGGGGCCCCGGAAGAGACCCAGTTCTTC. Translating it yields CASSLFGAPEETQFF.

The rearrangement joins TRBV20-1 to TRBJ2-3; TRBD2 matches 7 bases. CDR1 and CDR2 (germline): DFQATT, SNEGSKA (reference sequence). CDR3 length: 15 residues. The J segment lost 2 bases and the V segment lost 5 bases, leaving 10 bases of the junction unmatched. The CDR3 loop is CSAGSLADNTDTQYF. In DNA, the CDR3 is TGCAGTGCTGGAAGCCTAGCGGATAACACAGATACGCAGTATTTT.

This clonotype was seen at least ten times. The rearrangement uses TRBV12-3 or TRBV12-4 and TRBJ2-5; TRBD2 matches at 13 bases. The CDR3 has 16 amino acids. The V gene end was trimmed by 6 bases and the J gene end by 2 bases; junction bases not matched to a gene: 6. DNA for the CDR3: TGTGCCAGCAGGTCAGGACTAGCGGGGGAACAAGAGACCCAGTACTTC. Its translation is CASRSGLAGEQETQYF.

This chain joins TRBV6-2 or TRBV6-3 and TRBJ2-7; 9 bases map to TRBD1. The CDR3 contains 14 residues. Germline values: CDR1 MNHEY, CDR2 SVGEGT. V lost 6 bases, J lost 1 base, and 4 bases stayed unmatched. CDR3 coding DNA: TGTGCCAGCAGAGGACAGGGGACTTCCTACGAGCAGTACTTC. Its protein product is CASRGQGTSYEQYF.

The chain couples TRBV11-2 to TRBJ2-5; no definite D call. This CDR3 contains 13 residues. V lost 5 bases and J 5 bases, leaving 12 bases between the germline ends. The germline gives CDR1 SGHAT, CDR2 FQNNGV. As DNA, the CDR3 is TGTGCCAGCAGCCCCCCGTTAAGGGAGACCCAGTACTTC. It encodes CASSPPLRETQYF. Full variable domain (rest looked up from reference TRBV11-2 and TRBJ2-5): EAGVAQSPRYKIIEKRQSVAFWCNPISGHATLYWYQQILGQGPKLLIQFQNNGVVDDSQLPKDRFSAERLKGVDSTLKIQPAKLEDSAVYLCASSPPLRETQYFGPGTRLLVL.

This clonotype was detected many times. The genes are TRBV27 and TRBJ2-3, with D hard to call. The germline CDR1 and CDR2 sequences are MNHEY and SMNVEV (reference sequence). V was clipped by 4 bases and J by 6 bases, with 8 bases between them. The CDR3 sequence is 12 residues long. This CDR3 is CASSSYGDTQYF. The CDR3 DNA is TGTGCCAGCAGTTCGTACGGTGATACGCAGTATTTT.

This clonotype was recorded only once. V gene TRBV3-1 combines with J gene TRBJ2-1; tentatively, D is TRBD1 (5 bases). Per the germline V gene, CDR1 is LGHDT and CDR2 is YNNKEL (reference sequence). Trimming cost V 7 bases and J 8 bases, with 9 bases left between them. CDR3 length: 11 residues. The CDR3 loop reads CASTGADEQFF. DNA of the CDR3: TGTGCCAGCACTGGGGCGGATGAGCAGTTCTTC.

This clonotype was counted once. The chain recombines TRBV6-5 with TRBJ2-5; maybe TRBD1 (6 bases). Gene TRBJ2-4 matches the end of the DNA better, so the J call may be wrong. CDR1 and CDR2 (germline): MNHEY, SVGAGI. The CDR3 is 13 amino acids. The CDR3 spells CASSYLQGDIQYF. DNA of the CDR3: TGTGCCAGCAGTTACTTACAGGGAGACATTCAGTACTTC.

V usage is TRBV24-1 and J usage is TRBJ2-7; tentatively, D is TRBD1 or TRBD2 (5 bases each). Germline V lookup: CDR1 KGHDR, CDR2 SFDVKD. The CDR3 extends over 14 amino acids. V was clipped by 3 bases and J by 3 bases, with 11 bases between them. In DNA, the CDR3 is TGTGCCACCAGTGATCCGGGACCGAGCTACGAGCAGTACTTC. It specifies CATSDPGPSYEQYF.

V is TRBV5-1 and J is TRBJ2-5, with 9 positions matching TRBD2. This CDR3 is built from 15 residues. Germline assignment: CDR1 SGHRS and CDR2 YFSETQ. The V segment lost 5 bases and the J segment 2 bases; nucleotides outside the gene matches: 7. The CDR3 DNA reads as TGCGCCAGCAGAGCAGCGGGAGGTCCGCAAGAGACCCAGTACTTC. It specifies CASRAAGGPQETQYF.

This clonotype has at least ten counts. This chain links TRBV20-1 with TRBJ2-3; the match to TRBD2 covers 8 bases. The CDR3 has 15 residues. Unmatched junction bases numbered 6, after V lost 0 bases and J lost 4 bases. Germline V CDR1 and CDR2: DFQATT, SNEGSKA (reference sequence). The CDR3 loop reads CSAREAGVFADTQYF. As DNA, the CDR3 is TGCAGTGCTAGAGAAGCGGGAGTATTCGCAGATACGCAGTATTTT.

The chain couples TRBV10-3 to TRBJ1-5; D possibly corresponds to TRBD1 (5 bases). The CDR3 loop spans 14 amino acids. Trimming left V 5 bases short and J 2 bases short, with 10 bases between. From germline, CDR1 is ENHRY and CDR2 SYGVKD. In nucleotides, the CDR3 is TGTGCCATCAGTAAAGACAGACGCAATCAGCCCCAGCATTTT. Residues: CAISKDRRNQPQHF.

This sequence joins TRBV5-1 and TRBJ2-2; no reliable D call. CDR3 length: 13 amino acids. V was shortened by 3 bases and J by 3 bases, with 6 bases between the two germline ends. Germline V lookup: CDR1 SGHRS, CDR2 YFSETQ. The CDR3 DNA sequence: TGCGCCAGCAGCTGGGCGGACACCGGGGAGCTGTTTTTT. Its protein product is CASSWADTGELFF.

The chain recombines TRBV9 with TRBJ2-4; TRBD1 agrees at 8 bases. Gene TRBJ2-7 matches the end of the DNA better, so the J call may be wrong. The CDR3 runs to 15 residues. Per germline, CDR1 SGDLS and CDR2 YYNGEE. Written as DNA, the CDR3 is TGTGCCAGCAGCCCAACAGGGGGAGTTATGGCCGAGCAGTACTTC. This gives the protein CASSPTGGVMAEQYF.

This clonotype was seen at least ten times. The chain combines TRBV6-5 with TRBJ2-1; tentative D call: TRBD1 (5 bases). CDR1 and CDR2 from the germline V gene are MNHEY and SVGAGI. This CDR3 has 13 residues. V was clipped by 6 bases and J by 3 bases, with 9 bases between them. CDR3 in DNA: TGTGCCAGCAGGCTCGACAGCTACAATGAGCAGTTCTTC. Translated: CASRLDSYNEQFF.

As to this clonotype: A much more abundant neighbour one base away suggests this may be a read error. The genes are TRBV6-6 and TRBJ2-5, with D unresolved. The CDR3 runs 13 residues. From germline, CDR1 is MNHNY and CDR2 SVGAGI (reference sequence). Trimming pared 5 bases from V and 1 base from J, leaving 8 bases between. CDR3 DNA: TGTGCCAGCAGTGCTCCTCCCCAAGAGACCCAGTACTTC. Encoded protein: CASSAPPQETQYF.

The genes are TRBV6-5 and TRBJ2-7; TRBD1 aligns across 8 bases. With V trimmed by 8 bases and J by 5 bases, 8 bases remained unmatched. This CDR3 region has 13 residues. Germline CDR1 and CDR2: MNHEY and SVGAGI. CDR3 residues: CASLETGAHEQYF. The CDR3 DNA reads as TGTGCCAGCTTAGAGACAGGGGCCCACGAGCAGTACTTC.